One sample yielded the 26 T cell receptor beta chains listed below, sequenced in a study of blood T cells in healthy people across ages. A J-beta primer mix and a sample-barcoded 5' primer were used in a second PCR of roughly 6 to 11 cycles. TCRdb reanalysed the 5' RACE reads using MiXCR and keeps one entry per CDR3 protein. The profile shows fewer than 700,000 distinct CDR3 sequences, around 50% of them singletons. What was sequenced was blood. The source is a man of 80 years or more in good health.

Remarks on this clonotype: The germline gene is not matched at one end of the junction; a read error may be the cause. The chain combines TRBV6-6 with TRBJ1-1; D remains unclear. CDR3 length equals 15 residues. The germline CDR1 and CDR2 sequences are MNHNY and SVGAGI (reference sequence). CDR3 amino acids: CTSSLGGIATAEAFF. In DNA, the CDR3 is TGTACCAGCAGTCTAGGTGGGATAGCAACGGCTGAAGCTTTCTTT.

This clonotype was observed a few times. The CDR3 region is CAITGTGEDEQFF. CDR3 DNA: TGTGCCATCACCGGGACAGGCGAGGATGAGCAGTTCTTC. The chain combines TRBV10-3 with TRBJ2-1, with 8 bases matching TRBD1. V lost 7 bases, J lost 8 bases, and 7 bases stayed unmatched. The CDR3 covers 13 residues. CDR1 is ENHRY and CDR2 is SYGVKD in the germline V gene.

The chain employs TRBV7-8 and TRBJ2-4; the D gene is possibly TRBD1 (5 bases). Trimming removed 1 base at V and 3 bases at J, with 13 bases between. Germline lookup yields CDR1 SGHVS and CDR2 FQNEAQ. This CDR3 spans 16 amino acids. CDR3: CASSLVAGIGKNIQYF. In DNA, the CDR3 is TGTGCCAGCAGCTTAGTGGCAGGGATAGGCAAAAACATTCAGTACTTC.

About this clonotype: Sequence at one end of the junction differs from germline and may be a read error. The J gene is TRBJ2-1, the V gene TRBV7-3; the D call may be TRBD1 or TRBD2 (5 bases each). Germline V lookup: CDR1 SGHTA, CDR2 FQGTGA. This CDR3 contains 13 residues. Here the CDR3 DNA reads TGTGCCAGCAGCCAGGGACGCTACAATGGGCAGTTCTTC. Protein sequence: CASSQGRYNGQFF.

V usage is TRBV10-2 and J usage is TRBJ1-2; maybe TRBD1 (5 bases). V lost 8 bases, J lost 6 bases, and 16 bases lay in between. Germline CDR1 and CDR2: WSHSY and SAAADI. The CDR3 has 13 amino acids. The CDR3 sequence: CASGGVPGDGYTF. CDR3 nucleotide sequence: TGCGCCAGCGGGGGGGTCCCCGGCGATGGCTACACCTTC.

The chain couples TRBV6-6 to TRBJ2-1; no reliable D call. With 6 bases removed from V and 5 bases from J, the gap between germline ends came to 17 bases. In germline, CDR1 is MNHNY, CDR2 SVGAGI (reference sequence). The CDR3 runs 15 residues. The CDR3 DNA reads TGTGCCAGCAGCGTAGGGTCCACTCCCAACAATGAGCAGTTCTTC. This sequence encodes CASSVGSTPNNEQFF.

J is TRBJ1-3 and V is TRBV21-1. TRBV21-1 counts as a pseudogene. The CDR3 is 13 amino acids. CDR3 amino acids: CASSETGRNTIYF. The CDR3 DNA follows: TGTGCCAGCAGCGAAACTGGACGGAACACCATATATTTT.

The chain has TRBV2 and TRBJ2-1, with 8 bases lining up with TRBD2. V lost 3 bases and J lost 4; bases outside the gene matches: 5. The germline CDR1 and CDR2 sequences are SNHLY and FYNNEI. The CDR3 loop spans 15 amino acids. The CDR3 DNA reads as TGTGCCAGCAGTGACGCTAGCGGGCCGTACAATGAGCAGTTCTTC. Its translation is CASSDASGPYNEQFF.

This clonotype came up many times. The chain joins TRBV5-6 to TRBJ1-1; D is unclear. Trimming stripped 0 bases from V and 6 bases from J, with 3 bases between. The CDR3 consists of 11 residues. Germline assignment: CDR1 SGHDT and CDR2 YYEEEE. Here the CDR3 DNA reads TGTGCCAGCAGCTTGGGTCCTGAAGCTTTCTTT. This gives the protein CASSLGPEAFF. Drawing the rest from reference TRBV5-6 and TRBJ1-1, the complete variable domain is DAGVTQSPTHLIKTRGQQVTLRCSPKSGHDTVSWYQQALGQGPQFIFQYYEEEERQRGNFPDRFSGHQFPNYSSELNVNALLLGDSALYLCASSLGPEAFFGQGTRLTVV.

The chain employs TRBV27 and TRBJ1-2; TRBD1 might be the D (5 bases). Germline V lookup: CDR1 MNHEY, CDR2 SMNVEV (reference sequence). Trimming left V 5 bases short and J 0 bases short, with 16 bases between. CDR3 size: 16 residues. CDR3 region: CASSRTQGLTNYGYTF. The CDR3 coding sequence is TGTGCCAGCAGTAGAACGCAGGGATTAACTAACTATGGCTACACCTTC.

This clonotype was recorded once. This chain links TRBV28 with TRBJ1-2; D uncertain. The ends were cut back, 4 bases at V and 4 bases at J, with 10 bases in the middle. This CDR3 comprises 13 residues. Germline V gives CDR1 MDHEN, CDR2 SYDVKM. The CDR3 protein is CASSWAAVYGYTF. CDR3 nucleotides: TGTGCCAGCAGTTGGGCGGCAGTCTATGGCTACACCTTC.

As for this clonotype: A much larger clone lies a single base off, so this may be a read error. V and J are TRBV29-1 and TRBJ2-5, with D hard to call. Germline V gives CDR1 SQVTM, CDR2 ANQGSEA. V lost 2 bases and J lost 1, with 8 bases in between. CDR3 size: 13 residues. CDR3 sequence: CSVESEAQETQYF. CDR3 DNA sequence: TGCAGCGTTGAATCAGAGGCCCAAGAGACCCAGTACTTC.

This clonotype was observed a handful of times. The DNA of the CDR3 is TGCAGTGCTAGAGTCCCTAGCGGGAGCGCAGATACGCAGTATTTT. Its protein is CSARVPSGSADTQYF. This chain uses TRBV20-1 with TRBJ2-3; 10 nucleotides line up with TRBD2. Germline values: CDR1 DFQATT, CDR2 SNEGSKA (reference sequence). Trimming at V came to 1 base and at J to 4 bases, leaving 5 bases not matched to a gene. CDR3 size: 15 residues.

The V call is TRBV7-2, the J call TRBJ2-5; 10 bases map to TRBD1. The better agreement between TRBJ2-7 and the DNA end casts doubt on the J call. This CDR3 is built from 15 residues. CDR1 and CDR2 (germline): SGHTA, FQGNSA. The CDR3 DNA reads as TGTGCCAGCAGCGTCCGGGACAGGGGAGGCTACGAGCAGTACTTC. This sequence encodes CASSVRDRGGYEQYF.

This clonotype was found a few times. The chain couples TRBV29-1 to TRBJ2-7, with 7 bases aligning to TRBD1. CDR3 length: 11 amino acids. The V and J ends lost 3 bases and 10 bases, in that order; junction bases with no gene match: 6. Germline-derived CDR1 and CDR2 are SQVTM and ANQGSEA. The CDR3: CSVDPGGTQYF. In DNA, the CDR3 is TGCAGCGTTGATCCAGGGGGTACCCAGTACTTC.

This sequence joins TRBV29-1 and TRBJ2-3; 8 bases map to TRBD1. The CDR3 spans 13 residues. Germline CDR1 and CDR2: SQVTM and ANQGSEA. With 7 bases clipped from V and 4 bases from J, the junction kept 7 bases outside the gene matches. CDR3 coding DNA: TGCAGCGCCTCCAGGGGGCGGGCAGATACGCAGTATTTT. Protein: CSASRGRADTQYF.

The chain is built from TRBV6-5 and TRBJ2-2, with D possibly being TRBD1 or TRBD2 (6 bases each). The germline V gene has CDR1 MNHEY and CDR2 SVGAGI. The CDR3 runs to 15 residues. V was shortened by 5 bases and J by 4 bases, with 14 bases between the two germline ends. The CDR3 spells CASSRGQGFTGELFF. CDR3 bases: TGTGCCAGCAGTCGGGGGCAGGGTTTCACCGGGGAGCTGTTTTTT.

The chain uses TRBV27 and TRBJ1-6; 9 bases fit TRBD1. V lost 2 bases and J lost 11; bases outside the gene matches: 1. CDR1 MNHEY and CDR2 SMNVEV come from the germline V gene (reference sequence). This CDR3 has 13 residues. The CDR3 coding sequence is TGTGCCAGCAGTTTAACAGGGGGCACACCCCTCCACTTT. This translates into CASSLTGGTPLHF.

There are a few counts of this clonotype. The rearrangement joins TRBV7-2 to TRBJ2-3; D ambiguous. Deletions cut 6 bases from V and 0 bases from J, with 13 bases between. The CDR3 has 15 residues. CDR1 SGHTA and CDR2 FQGNSA come from the germline V gene. CDR3 region: CASSLSVVSTDTQYF. Here the CDR3 DNA reads TGTGCCAGCAGTTTATCGGTGGTTAGCACAGATACGCAGTATTTT. Supplemented by reference TRBV7-2 and TRBJ2-3, the full variable domain reads GAGVSQSPSNKVTEKGKDVELRCDPISGHTALYWYRQSLGQGLEFLIYFQGNSAPDKSGLPSDRFSAERTGGSVSTLTIQRTQQEDSAVYLCASSLSVVSTDTQYFGPGTRLTVL.

This clonotype was counted once. V is TRBV27 and J is TRBJ1-2; weak D call: TRBD1 (5 bases). Trimming pared 5 bases from V and 4 bases from J, leaving 23 bases between. The CDR3 is 17 amino acids. From germline, CDR1 is MNHEY and CDR2 SMNVEV (reference sequence). The DNA of the CDR3 is TGTGCCAGCAGTCAATTCCGGGACGGTACGAGGGGCTATGGCTACACCTTC. Its translation is CASSQFRDGTRGYGYTF.

The genes are TRBV5-1 and TRBJ1-2, with D perhaps matching TRBD1 (6 bases). Per the germline V gene, CDR1 is SGHRS and CDR2 is YFSETQ. The CDR3 runs 14 residues. The V end lost 5 bases, the J end lost 5 bases, and 16 bases lay between the germline ends. CDR3 DNA: TGCGCCAGCAGTTCCGGACAGACCGCTTATGGCTACACCTTC. It encodes CASSSGQTAYGYTF.

The chain is built from TRBV5-1 and TRBJ2-1; tentatively, D is TRBD1 (6 bases). CDR3 length: 15 residues. V was shortened by 5 bases and J by 10 bases, with 22 bases between the two germline ends. Germline CDR1 reads SGHRS; CDR2 reads YFSETQ. The CDR3 sequence: CASRLNRDGGREQFF. In DNA, the CDR3 is TGCGCCAGCAGACTAAACAGGGATGGGGGTCGGGAGCAGTTCTTC.

This clonotype was counted a few times. The rearrangement uses TRBV6-6 and TRBJ2-3, with D perhaps matching TRBD1 (6 bases). V was cut by 7 bases and J by 4 bases, with 15 bases left in between. The germline CDR1 and CDR2 sequences are MNHNY and SVGAGI (reference sequence). The CDR3 consists of 14 residues. CDR3 amino acids: CASISRGRADTQYF. Written as DNA, the CDR3 is TGTGCCAGCATTTCCAGGGGACGGGCAGATACGCAGTATTTT.

Only one count was recorded for this clonotype. The chain joins TRBV20-1 to TRBJ2-7, with unresolved D. The CDR3 runs 15 residues. V lost 0 bases, J lost 4 bases, and 16 bases lay in between. Germline V gene data show CDR1 as DFQATT and CDR2 as SNEGSKA (reference sequence). This CDR3 is CSARDSAAARYEQYF. The CDR3, as DNA: TGCAGTGCTAGAGACTCGGCGGCAGCCAGATACGAGCAGTACTTC.

The chain carries TRBV24-1 and TRBJ2-5; D is undetermined. Per germline, CDR1 KGHDR and CDR2 SFDVKD. Trimming removed 4 bases at V and 5 bases at J, with 13 bases between. CDR3 length: 14 amino acids. The CDR3 nucleotides read TGTGCCACCAGTGAGACCGGACGGATGGAGACCCAGTACTTC. Its translation: CATSETGRMETQYF.

This clonotype was found many times. The rearrangement links TRBV4-1 to TRBJ2-5; 8 bases align to TRBD2. Unmatched junction bases numbered 4, after V lost 0 bases and J lost 1 base. CDR3 length: 16 residues. Per germline, CDR1 MGHRA and CDR2 YSYEKL. Here the CDR3 reads CASSQDPAGAQETQYF. DNA for the CDR3: TGCGCCAGCAGCCAAGACCCAGCGGGAGCCCAAGAGACCCAGTACTTC.